This is a list of T cell receptor beta chains from one sample in a study of blood T cell repertoires in COVID-19. The protocol was immunoSEQ multiplex PCR, while the TCRdb copy is restricted to in-frame clones and leaves out a portion. The sample carries about 130,000 clones, approximately 82% recorded once. The sample taken for sequencing was peripheral blood. Receptor source: a man aged 55 to 70 with acute or convalescent COVID-19. Each CDR3 is given with its conserved first and last residue. The D gene is left open where the match is weak. Rows may omit the clone size; those that give it use once, few, many or a size class.

j_gene,d_gene,v_gene,abundance,CDR3nt,CDR3aa
TRBJ1-2,NA,TRBV27,NA,TGTGCCAGCAGTTTGGGACTTAACTATGGCTACACCTTC,CASSLGLNYGYTF
TRBJ2-7,NA,TRBV2,NA,TGTGCCAGCAGTGAACAGGTCGGCAACGAGCAGTACTTC,CASSEQVGNEQYF
TRBJ2-5,TRBD1,TRBV23-1,NA,TGCGCCAGCAGTCAACCGCGGTGGACCGGGACAGGGGATCCCCCAAACTTC,CASSQPRWTGTGDPPNF
TRBJ1-4,TRBD1,TRBV6-6,NA,TGTGCCAGCAGACCCCGACAGGGTAGTGAAAAACTGTTTTTT,CASRPRQGSEKLFF
TRBJ1-1,NA,TRBV2,NA,TGTGCCCGGGGGGGGGCCGGGTTGCCCGGGAACACTGAAGCTTTCTTT,CARGGAGLPGNTEAFF
TRBJ2-2,TRBD2,TRBV5-1,NA,TGCGCCAGCAGCTCCCTGGGAAGCGGGAGTGGCGACACCGGGGAGCTGTTTTTT,CASSSLGSGSGDTGELFF
TRBJ2-1,TRBD2,TRBV19,NA,TGTGCCAGTAGTCCAAGACTAGCGGGAGACTTAAGGGATGAGCAGTTCTTC,CASSPRLAGDLRDEQFF
TRBJ2-7,TRBD2,TRBV7-9,NA,TGTGCCAGCAGCCCAAGAGCGGGGAGGTCAATTTACGAGCAGTACTTC,CASSPRAGRSIYEQYF
TRBJ2-7,NA,TRBV7-8,NA,TGTGCCAGCAGCTCAAGACAGGCGGGCCCCTACGAGCAGTACTTC,CASSSRQAGPYEQYF
TRBJ2-7,TRBD1,TRBV7-8,NA,TGTGCCAGCAGCAGGGGGCCCACCAGGCAGTACTTC,CASSRGPTRQYF
TRBJ2-3,TRBD2,TRBV10-3,NA,TGTGCCATCAGTGACCTCGGGACTAACCCCACAGATACGCAGTATTTT,CAISDLGTNPTDTQYF
TRBJ2-2,NA,TRBV10-2,NA,TGCGCCAGCAGTGAAGGGCAGTTGGGGCCCGGGGAGCTGTTTTTT,CASSEGQLGPGELFF
TRBJ2-5,NA,TRBV5-4,NA,TGTGCCAGCAGCCCTAAGACAGGAGACCAAGAGACCCAGTACTTC,CASSPKTGDQETQYF
TRBJ2-2,TRBD2,TRBV27,few,TGTGCCACCTCAAGACTAGCTTCGGACACCGGGGAGCTGTTTTTT,CATSRLASDTGELFF
TRBJ1-1,NA,TRBV30,NA,TGTGCCTGGAGTGGGTTCGGTCCGGCTGAAGCTTTCTTT,CAWSGFGPAEAFF
TRBJ2-3,TRBD2,TRBV19,NA,TGTGCCAGTAGTCGACTAGCGGGAGTCGGAGATACGCAGTATTTT,CASSRLAGVGDTQYF
TRBJ2-2,NA,TRBV5-5,once,TGTGCCAGCAGCTTGGCGCCCTCAGGGGCGGGCGGGGAGCTGTTTTTT,CASSLAPSGAGGELFF
TRBJ2-1,NA,TRBV9,NA,TGTGCCAGCAGCGTAGGGTGGACAGAGGGTATCAATGAGCAGTTCTTC,CASSVGWTEGINEQFF
TRBJ1-5,NA,TRBV28,NA,TGTGCCAGCAGTTTTATTTCTGGGGGCGGTAGCAATCAGCCCCAGCATTTT,CASSFISGGGSNQPQHF
TRBJ1-2,TRBD1,TRBV3-1/TRBV3-2,NA,TGTGCCAGCAGCCAAGAAACTATGGGACAGGCTCCATTCTATGGCTACACCTTC,CASSQETMGQAPFYGYTF
TRBJ2-5,TRBD1,TRBV6-5,NA,TGTGCCAGCATCCCCGGACAGGGGGCAGAGACCCAGTACTTC,CASIPGQGAETQYF
TRBJ2-7,TRBD2,TRBV28,NA,TGTGCCAGCAGGAATCCTTTTAGCGGGAGGGCCCTTACGATCGAGCAGTACTTC,CASRNPFSGRALTIEQYF
TRBJ2-1,TRBD2,TRBV10-3,NA,TGTGCCATCAGTGAGAGGCTAGCGGGATATGGGGTATCGAATGAGCAGTTCTTC,CAISERLAGYGVSNEQFF
TRBJ1-1,TRBD1,TRBV5-1,NA,TGCGCCAGCAGCTCCAGGCCAGGGGGCGGGACTGAAGCTTTCTTT,CASSSRPGGGTEAFF
TRBJ2-2,NA,TRBV19,NA,TGTGCCAGTAGTGCGTCCGGGGCGAACACCGGGGAGCTGTTTTTT,CASSASGANTGELFF
TRBJ2-7,TRBD1,TRBV27,NA,TGTGCCAGCAGTTCGACTCAACAGGGGTACGAGCAGTACTTC,CASSSTQQGYEQYF
TRBJ2-7,TRBD2,TRBV2,NA,TGTGCCAGCAGTGAAGGGCTAGCGGGCGGCGAGCAGTACTTC,CASSEGLAGGEQYF
TRBJ1-1,NA,TRBV3-1/TRBV3-2,NA,TGTGCCAGCAGCTACTTACCGGGTCATAACACTGAAGCTTTCTTT,CASSYLPGHNTEAFF
TRBJ1-4,NA,TRBV27,NA,TGTGCCAGCAGGAATTGGAGACCCAATGAAAAACTGTTTTTT,CASRNWRPNEKLFF
TRBJ2-2,TRBD1,TRBV29-1,NA,TGCAGCGTGGGACAGGGGGCCTTAGGGGAGCTGTTTTTT,CSVGQGALGELFF
TRBJ1-6,TRBD1,TRBV28,NA,TGTGCCAGCAGGACAGGGTTGAGCTCCTATAATTCACCCCTCCACTTT,CASRTGLSSYNSPLHF
TRBJ2-7,TRBD1,TRBV19,NA,TGTGCCTCCAAAGACAGGGTCCACGAGCAGTACTTC,CASKDRVHEQYF
TRBJ1-2,NA,TRBV28,NA,TGTGCCAGCAGTGGAGAAGACCGAACGGGTGGCTACACCTTC,CASSGEDRTGGYTF
TRBJ1-2,TRBD1,TRBV5-4,NA,TGTGCCAGCTCTTCCAACCGAGGGGGCCATGGCTACACCTTC,CASSSNRGGHGYTF
TRBJ2-2,NA,TRBV10-2,few,TGCGCCAGCAGTGAGGCGCGCACCGGGGAGCTGTTTTTT,CASSEARTGELFF
TRBJ1-2,NA,TRBV19,NA,TGTGCCAGTAGTACATTGCGGCCTACAGGGCGTGGTGGCTACACCTTC,CASSTLRPTGRGGYTF
TRBJ2-5,TRBD1,TRBV30,NA,TGTGCCTGGATGGACAGGACCCGCAGTGAGACCCAGTACTTC,CAWMDRTRSETQYF
TRBJ2-2,NA,TRBV6-6,NA,TGTGCCAGCAGTTACCCCGGTACAGCTGACGGGGAGCTGTTTTTT,CASSYPGTADGELFF
TRBJ2-3,NA,TRBV2,NA,TGTGCTGGGGGCTACAGCACAGATACGCAGTATTTT,CAGGYSTDTQYF
TRBJ1-1,NA,TRBV5-5,NA,TGTGCCAGCAGCTTGGTGTCCGGGACACTGAACACTGAAGCTTTCTTT,CASSLVSGTLNTEAFF
TRBJ2-7,TRBD2,TRBV28,NA,TGTGCCAGCTCTCAGCTAGCGGGAGGCTACGAGCAGTACTTC,CASSQLAGGYEQYF
TRBJ2-5,NA,TRBV27,NA,TGTGCCAGCAGTTGGGGGGGGCGGGAGACCCAGTACTTC,CASSWGGRETQYF
TRBJ1-2,TRBD1,TRBV7-9,NA,TGTGCCAGCAGCTTAGGGCAGGGGGCCTCTGGCTACACCTTC,CASSLGQGASGYTF
TRBJ1-1,NA,TRBV27,NA,TGTGCCAGCAGTTTAGGGGGCGGCGCGGTCGAAGCTTTCTTT,CASSLGGGAVEAFF
TRBJ1-1,TRBD1,TRBV10-1,NA,TGCGCCAGCAGTGTAGGACAGGGGACTGAAGCTTTCTTT,CASSVGQGTEAFF
TRBJ2-1,NA,TRBV7-3,few,TGTGCCAGCAGCTTAACCCGGGACGGGGGACGGCGCAATGAGCAGTTCTTC,CASSLTRDGGRRNEQFF
TRBJ1-2,TRBD1,TRBV3-1/TRBV3-2,NA,TGTGCCAGCAGCCCGGGACAGGGGATCTATGGCTACACCTTC,CASSPGQGIYGYTF
TRBJ2-7,NA,TRBV2,NA,TGTGCCAGCACCGACTGGTCCTGGGTCTACGAGCAGTACTTC,CASTDWSWVYEQYF
TRBJ2-7,TRBD2,TRBV5-5,once,TGTGCCAGCAGCCGGACTAGCGGCCTCTACGAGCAGTACTTC,CASSRTSGLYEQYF
TRBJ2-2,TRBD2,TRBV2,NA,TGTGCCAGCAACGGAGCGGGAGGTGACGGGGAGCTGTTTTTT,CASNGAGGDGELFF
TRBJ1-4,NA,TRBV27,many,TGTGCCAGCAGTTTTCCCGATGAAAAACTGTTTTTT,CASSFPDEKLFF
TRBJ1-4,TRBD1,TRBV5-5,NA,TGTGCCAGCAGCTTGGGGACAGGTGGCCGATCAACTAATGAAAAACTGTTTTTT,CASSLGTGGRSTNEKLFF
TRBJ2-2,NA,TRBV27,NA,TGTGCCAGCAGCACTCTTAGAGTCCGTGACACCGGGGAGCTGTTTTTT,CASSTLRVRDTGELFF